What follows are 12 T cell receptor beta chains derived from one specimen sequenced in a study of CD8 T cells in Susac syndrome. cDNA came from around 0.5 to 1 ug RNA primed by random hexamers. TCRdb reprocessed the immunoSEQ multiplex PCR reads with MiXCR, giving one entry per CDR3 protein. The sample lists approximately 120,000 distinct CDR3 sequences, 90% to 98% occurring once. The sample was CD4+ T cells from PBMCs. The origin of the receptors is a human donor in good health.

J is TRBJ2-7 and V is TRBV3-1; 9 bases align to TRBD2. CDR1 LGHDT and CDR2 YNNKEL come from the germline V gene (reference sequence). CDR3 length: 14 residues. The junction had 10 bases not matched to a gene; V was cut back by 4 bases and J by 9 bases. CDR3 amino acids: CASSLRGGVVAQYF. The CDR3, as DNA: TGTGCCAGCAGCCTTCGCGGGGGGGTAGTTGCGCAGTACTTC.

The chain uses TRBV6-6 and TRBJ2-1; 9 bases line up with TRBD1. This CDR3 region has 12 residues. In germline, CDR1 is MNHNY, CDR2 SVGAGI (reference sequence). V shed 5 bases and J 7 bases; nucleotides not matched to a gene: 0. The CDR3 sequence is CASSGQGNEQFF. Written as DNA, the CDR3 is TGTGCCAGCAGTGGACAGGGGAATGAGCAGTTCTTC.

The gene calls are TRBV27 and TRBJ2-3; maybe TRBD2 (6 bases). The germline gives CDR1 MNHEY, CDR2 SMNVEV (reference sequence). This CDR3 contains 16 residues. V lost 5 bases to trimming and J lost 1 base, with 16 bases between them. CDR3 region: CASSQLALSGTDTQYF. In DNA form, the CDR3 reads TGTGCCAGCAGTCAACTAGCCCTCTCGGGCACAGATACGCAGTATTTT.

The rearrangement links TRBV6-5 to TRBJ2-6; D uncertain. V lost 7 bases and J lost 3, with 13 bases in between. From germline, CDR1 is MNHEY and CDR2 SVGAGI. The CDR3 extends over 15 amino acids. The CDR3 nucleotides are TGTGCCAGCACTCGTGGCGGTGGTGGGGCCAACGTCCTGACTTTC. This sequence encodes CASTRGGGGANVLTF.

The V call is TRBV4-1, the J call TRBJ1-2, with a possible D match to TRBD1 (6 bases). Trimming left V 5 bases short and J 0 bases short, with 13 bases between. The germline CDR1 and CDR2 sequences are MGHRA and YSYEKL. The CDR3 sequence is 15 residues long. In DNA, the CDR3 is TGCGCCAGCAGCGCCCGGACAGTTTCTAACTATGGCTACACCTTC. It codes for CASSARTVSNYGYTF.

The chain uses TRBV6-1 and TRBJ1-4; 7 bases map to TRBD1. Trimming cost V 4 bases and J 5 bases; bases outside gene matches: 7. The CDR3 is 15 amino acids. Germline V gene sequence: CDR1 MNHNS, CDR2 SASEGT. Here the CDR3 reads CASSATGTANEKLFF. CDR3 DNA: TGTGCCAGCAGTGCAACCGGGACAGCGAATGAAAAACTGTTTTTT.

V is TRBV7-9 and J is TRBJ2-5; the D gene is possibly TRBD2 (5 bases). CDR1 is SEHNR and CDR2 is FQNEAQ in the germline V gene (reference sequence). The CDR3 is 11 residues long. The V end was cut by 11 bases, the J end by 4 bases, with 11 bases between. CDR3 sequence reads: CAGGESETQYF. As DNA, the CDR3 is TGTGCCGGAGGCGAGTCAGAGACCCAGTACTTC. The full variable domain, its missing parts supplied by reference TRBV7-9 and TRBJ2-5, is DTGVSQNPRHKITKRGQNVTFRCDPISEHNRLYWYRQTLGQGPEFLTYFQNEAQLEKSRLLSDRFSAERPKGSFSTLEIQRTEQGDSAMYLCAGGESETQYFGPGTRLLVL.

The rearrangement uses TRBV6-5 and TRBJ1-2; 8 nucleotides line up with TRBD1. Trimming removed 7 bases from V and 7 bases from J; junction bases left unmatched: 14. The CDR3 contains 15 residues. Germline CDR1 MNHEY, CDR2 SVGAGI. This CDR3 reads CASNSGGRGASGYTF. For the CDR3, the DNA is TGTGCCAGCAATTCAGGGGGCAGGGGCGCCTCTGGCTACACCTTC.

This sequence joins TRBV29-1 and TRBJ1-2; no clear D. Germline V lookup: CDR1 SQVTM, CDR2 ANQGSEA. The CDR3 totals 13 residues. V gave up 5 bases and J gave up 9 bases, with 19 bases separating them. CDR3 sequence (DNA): TGCAGCGTTTGGGGAGGAGCGGAGTGGAGCTACACCTTC. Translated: CSVWGGAEWSYTF.

In DNA, the CDR3 is TGTGCCAGCAGTTACGGACGGAGTAGCAATCAGCCCCAGCATTTT. Translating gives CASSYGRSSNQPQHF. V is TRBV6-6 and J is TRBJ1-5; D remains unclear. The germline CDR1 and CDR2 sequences are MNHNY and SVGAGI (reference sequence). The ends were cut back, 2 bases at V and 0 bases at J, with 8 bases in the middle. This CDR3 region has 15 residues.

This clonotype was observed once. The CDR3 here is CASSLAGIPQETQYF. CDR3 nucleotide sequence: TGTGCCAGCAGTTTAGCCGGAATTCCCCAAGAGACCCAGTACTTC. This rearrangement joins TRBV12-3 or TRBV12-4 to TRBJ2-5; D call uncertain. The CDR3 is made up of 15 amino acids. Trimming removed 0 bases at V and 1 base at J, with 9 bases between.

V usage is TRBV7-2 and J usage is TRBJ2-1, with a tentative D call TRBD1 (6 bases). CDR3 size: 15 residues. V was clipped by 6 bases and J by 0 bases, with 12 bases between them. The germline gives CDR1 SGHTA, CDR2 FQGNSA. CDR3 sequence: CASRPGASSYNEQFF. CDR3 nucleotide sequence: TGTGCCAGCAGGCCAGGGGCGAGCTCCTACAATGAGCAGTTCTTC. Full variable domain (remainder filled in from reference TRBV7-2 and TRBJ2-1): GAGVSQSPSNKVTEKGKDVELRCDPISGHTALYWYRQSLGQGLEFLIYFQGNSAPDKSGLPSDRFSAERTGGSVSTLTIQRTQQEDSAVYLCASRPGASSYNEQFFGPGTRLTVL.